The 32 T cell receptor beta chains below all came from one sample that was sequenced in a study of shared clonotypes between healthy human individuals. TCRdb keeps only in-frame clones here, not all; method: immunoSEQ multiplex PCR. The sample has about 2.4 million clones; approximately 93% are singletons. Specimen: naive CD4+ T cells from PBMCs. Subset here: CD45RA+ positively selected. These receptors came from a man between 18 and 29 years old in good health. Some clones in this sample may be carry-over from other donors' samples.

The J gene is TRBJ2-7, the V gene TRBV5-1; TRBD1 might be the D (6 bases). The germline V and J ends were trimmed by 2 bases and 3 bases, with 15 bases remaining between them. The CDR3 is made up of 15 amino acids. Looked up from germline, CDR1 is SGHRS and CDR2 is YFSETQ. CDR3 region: CASSFGPGASYEQYF. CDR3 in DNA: TGCGCCAGCAGCTTCGGACCAGGGGCCAGCTACGAGCAGTACTTC.

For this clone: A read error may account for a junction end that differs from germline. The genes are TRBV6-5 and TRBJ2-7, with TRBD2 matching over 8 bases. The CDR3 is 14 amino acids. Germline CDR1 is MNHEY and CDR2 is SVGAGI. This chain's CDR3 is CASSSSSGSGPALF. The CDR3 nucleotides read TGTGCCAGCAGTTCTTCTAGCGGGTCAGGTCCAGCCCTATTC.

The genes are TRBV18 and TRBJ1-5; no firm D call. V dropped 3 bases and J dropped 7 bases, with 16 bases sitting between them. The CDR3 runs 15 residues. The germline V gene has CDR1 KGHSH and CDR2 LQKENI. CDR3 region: CASSPPPGEGQPQHF. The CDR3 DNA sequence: TGTGCCAGCTCACCCCCACCCGGGGAAGGACAGCCCCAGCATTTT. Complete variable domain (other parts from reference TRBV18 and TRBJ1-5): NAGVMQNPRHLVRRRGQEARLRCSPMKGHSHVYWYRQLPEEGLKFMVYLQKENIIDESGMPKERFSAEFPKEGPSILRIQQVVRGDSAAYFCASSPPPGEGQPQHFGDGTRLSIL.

The CDR3 here is CASSHSETLYEQYF. In DNA form, the CDR3 reads TGTGCCAGCAGTCATAGCGAGACCCTCTACGAGCAGTACTTC. V and J are TRBV28 and TRBJ2-7; D possibly corresponds to TRBD2 (5 bases). Germline-derived CDR1 and CDR2 are MDHEN and SYDVKM. This CDR3 is built from 14 residues. V was shortened by 5 bases and J by 3 bases, with 14 bases between the two germline ends.

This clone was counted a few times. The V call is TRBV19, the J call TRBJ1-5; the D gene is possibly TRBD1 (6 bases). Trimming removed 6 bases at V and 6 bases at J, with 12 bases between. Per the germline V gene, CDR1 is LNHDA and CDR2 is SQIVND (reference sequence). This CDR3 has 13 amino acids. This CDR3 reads CASSNRVLQPQHF. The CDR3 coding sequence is TGTGCCAGTAGCAACAGGGTTCTTCAGCCCCAGCATTTT.

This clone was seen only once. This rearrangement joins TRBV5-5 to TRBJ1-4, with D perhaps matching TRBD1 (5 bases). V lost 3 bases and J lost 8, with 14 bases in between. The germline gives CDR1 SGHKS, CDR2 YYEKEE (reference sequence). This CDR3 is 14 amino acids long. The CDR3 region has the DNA TGTGCCAGCAGCTCCGGGGACCTCGGGGAAAAACTGTTTTTT. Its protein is CASSSGDLGEKLFF.

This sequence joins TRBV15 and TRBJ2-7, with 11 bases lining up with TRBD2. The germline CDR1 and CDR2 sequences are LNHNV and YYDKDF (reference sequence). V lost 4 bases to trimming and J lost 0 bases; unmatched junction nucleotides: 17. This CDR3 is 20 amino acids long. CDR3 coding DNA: TGTGCCACCAGCATGGCTCTAGGACTAGCGGGTAAATCCAGCTCCTACGAGCAGTACTTC. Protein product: CATSMALGLAGKSSSYEQYF. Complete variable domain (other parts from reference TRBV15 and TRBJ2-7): DAMVIQNPRYQVTQFGKPVTLSCSQTLNHNVMYWYQQKSSQAPKLLFHYYDKDFNNEADTPDNFQSRRPNTSFCFLDIRSPGLGDTAMYLCATSMALGLAGKSSSYEQYFGPGTRLTVT.

Written as DNA, the CDR3 is TGCGCCAGCAGCTTGTTGGGGACAGGGGTTATCACTGAAGCTTTCTTT. Protein sequence: CASSLLGTGVITEAFF. This chain connects TRBV5-1 to TRBJ1-1; 10 bases align to TRBD1. J gave up 4 bases and V 1 base, and 7 bases lay outside the gene matches. This CDR3 contains 16 residues. Germline lookup yields CDR1 SGHRS and CDR2 YFSETQ.

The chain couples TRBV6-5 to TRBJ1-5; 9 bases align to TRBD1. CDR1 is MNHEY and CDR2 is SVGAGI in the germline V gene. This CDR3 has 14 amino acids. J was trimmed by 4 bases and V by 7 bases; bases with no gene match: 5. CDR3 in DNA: TGTGCCAGCACAGGACAGGGGCTAAATCAGCCCCAGCATTTT. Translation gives CASTGQGLNQPQHF.

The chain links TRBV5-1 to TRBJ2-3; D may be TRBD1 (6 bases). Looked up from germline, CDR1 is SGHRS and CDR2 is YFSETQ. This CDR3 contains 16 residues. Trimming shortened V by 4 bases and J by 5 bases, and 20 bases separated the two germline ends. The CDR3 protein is CASSGPQGPYRDTQYF. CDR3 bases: TGCGCCAGCAGCGGCCCACAGGGCCCCTATAGAGATACGCAGTATTTT.

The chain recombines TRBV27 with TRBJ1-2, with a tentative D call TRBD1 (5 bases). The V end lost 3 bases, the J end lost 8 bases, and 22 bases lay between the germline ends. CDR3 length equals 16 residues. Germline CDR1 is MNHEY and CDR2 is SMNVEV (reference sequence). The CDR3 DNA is TGTGCCAGCAGTTTCCTCCGCGGGGGGAGACCCTACGGCTACACCTTC. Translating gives CASSFLRGGRPYGYTF.

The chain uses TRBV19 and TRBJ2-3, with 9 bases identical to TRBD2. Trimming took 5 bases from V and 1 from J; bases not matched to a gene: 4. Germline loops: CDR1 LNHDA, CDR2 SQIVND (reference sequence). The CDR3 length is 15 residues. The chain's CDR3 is CASSARLAGTDTQYF. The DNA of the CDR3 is TGTGCCAGTAGTGCGCGACTAGCGGGCACAGATACGCAGTATTTT.

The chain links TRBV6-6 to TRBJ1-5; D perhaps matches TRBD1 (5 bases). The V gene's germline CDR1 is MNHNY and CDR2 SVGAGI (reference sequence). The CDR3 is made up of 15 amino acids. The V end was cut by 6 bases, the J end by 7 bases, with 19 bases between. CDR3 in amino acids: CASSPALGVSQPQHF. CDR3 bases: TGTGCCAGCAGCCCCGCGCTGGGGGTTAGCCAGCCCCAGCATTTT.

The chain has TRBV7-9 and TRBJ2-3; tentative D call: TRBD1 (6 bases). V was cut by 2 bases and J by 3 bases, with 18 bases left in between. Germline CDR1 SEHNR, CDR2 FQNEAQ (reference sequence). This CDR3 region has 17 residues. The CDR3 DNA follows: TGTGCCAGCAGCTTAAGGTCGCAGACAGGACTTACAGATACGCAGTATTTT. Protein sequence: CASSLRSQTGLTDTQYF.

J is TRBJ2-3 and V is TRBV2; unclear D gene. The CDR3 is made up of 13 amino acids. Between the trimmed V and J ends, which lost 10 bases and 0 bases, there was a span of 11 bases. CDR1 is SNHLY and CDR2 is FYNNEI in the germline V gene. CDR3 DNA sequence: TGTGCCACTCGGGCCGAGAGCACAGATACGCAGTATTTT. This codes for CATRAESTDTQYF.

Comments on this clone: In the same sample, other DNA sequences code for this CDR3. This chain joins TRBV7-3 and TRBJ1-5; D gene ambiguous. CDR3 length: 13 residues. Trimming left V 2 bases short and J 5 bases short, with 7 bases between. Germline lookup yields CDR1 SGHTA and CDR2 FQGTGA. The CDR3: CASSLGPDQPQHF. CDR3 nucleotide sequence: TGTGCCAGCAGCTTAGGCCCAGATCAGCCCCAGCATTTT.

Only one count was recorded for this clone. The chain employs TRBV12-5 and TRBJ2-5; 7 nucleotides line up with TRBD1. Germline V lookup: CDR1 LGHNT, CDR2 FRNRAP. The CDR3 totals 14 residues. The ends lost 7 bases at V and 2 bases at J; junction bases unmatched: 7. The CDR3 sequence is CASAQSGGQETQYF. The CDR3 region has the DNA TGTGCTAGTGCCCAATCAGGGGGACAAGAGACCCAGTACTTC.

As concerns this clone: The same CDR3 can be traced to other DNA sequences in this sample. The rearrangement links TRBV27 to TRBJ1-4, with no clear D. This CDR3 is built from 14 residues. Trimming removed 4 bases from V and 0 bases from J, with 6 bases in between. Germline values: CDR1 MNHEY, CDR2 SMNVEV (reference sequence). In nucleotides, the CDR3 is TGTGCCAGCAGTTCGGTAGCAACTAATGAAAAACTGTTTTTT. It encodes CASSSVATNEKLFF.

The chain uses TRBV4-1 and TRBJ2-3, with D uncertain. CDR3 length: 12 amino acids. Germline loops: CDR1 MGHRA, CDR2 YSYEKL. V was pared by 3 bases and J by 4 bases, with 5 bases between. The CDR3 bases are TGCGCCAGCAGCCAGTTCCCAGATACGCAGTATTTT. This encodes CASSQFPDTQYF.

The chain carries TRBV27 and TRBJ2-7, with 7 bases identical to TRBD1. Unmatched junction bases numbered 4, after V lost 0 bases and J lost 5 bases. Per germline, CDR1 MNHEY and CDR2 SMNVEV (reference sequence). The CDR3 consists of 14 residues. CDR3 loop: CASSLSLQGNEQYF. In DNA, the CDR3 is TGTGCCAGCAGTTTATCCCTACAGGGGAACGAGCAGTACTTC.

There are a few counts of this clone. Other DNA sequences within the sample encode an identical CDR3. CDR3 protein: CASSVRDTEAFF. The CDR3 DNA is TGTGCCAGCAGTGTCCGGGACACTGAAGCTTTCTTT. The gene calls are TRBV2 and TRBJ1-1; D call uncertain. Germline values: CDR1 SNHLY, CDR2 FYNNEI. The CDR3 consists of 12 residues. The V end lost 4 bases, the J end lost 3 bases, and 6 bases lay between the germline ends.

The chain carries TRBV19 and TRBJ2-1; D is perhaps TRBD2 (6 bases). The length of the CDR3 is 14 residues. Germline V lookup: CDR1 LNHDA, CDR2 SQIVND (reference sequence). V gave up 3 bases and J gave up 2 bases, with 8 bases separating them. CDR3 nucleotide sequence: TGTGCCAGTAGTATGGAGCGGGCCTACAATGAGCAGTTCTTC. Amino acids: CASSMERAYNEQFF.

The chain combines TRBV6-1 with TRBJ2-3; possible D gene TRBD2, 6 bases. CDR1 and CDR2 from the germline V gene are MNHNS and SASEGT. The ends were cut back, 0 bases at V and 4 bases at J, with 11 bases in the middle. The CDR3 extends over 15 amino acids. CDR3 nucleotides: TGTGCCAGCAGTGAAGCCCGCGGGACTTCAGATACGCAGTATTTT. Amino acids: CASSEARGTSDTQYF.

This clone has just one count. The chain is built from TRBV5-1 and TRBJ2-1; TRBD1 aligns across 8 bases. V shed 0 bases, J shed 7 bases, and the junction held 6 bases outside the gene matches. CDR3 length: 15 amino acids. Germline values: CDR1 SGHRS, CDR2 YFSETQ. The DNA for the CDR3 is TGCGCCAGCAGCTTGGAGACAGGGGTTCCGAATGAGCAGTTCTTC. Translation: CASSLETGVPNEQFF.

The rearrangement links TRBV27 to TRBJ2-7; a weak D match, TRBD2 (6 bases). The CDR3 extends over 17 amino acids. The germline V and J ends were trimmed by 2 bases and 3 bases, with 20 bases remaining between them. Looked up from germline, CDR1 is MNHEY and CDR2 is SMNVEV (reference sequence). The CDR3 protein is CASSLGSWRVGFYEQYF. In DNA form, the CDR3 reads TGTGCCAGCAGTTTAGGGTCTTGGAGGGTTGGGTTCTACGAGCAGTACTTC.

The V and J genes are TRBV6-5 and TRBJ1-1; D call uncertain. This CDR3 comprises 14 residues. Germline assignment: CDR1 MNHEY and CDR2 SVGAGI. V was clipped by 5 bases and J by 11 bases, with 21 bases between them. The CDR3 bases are TGTGCCAGCAGTCCCCCTAGGACCCCGGCGGAGGCTTTCTTT. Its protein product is CASSPPRTPAEAFF.

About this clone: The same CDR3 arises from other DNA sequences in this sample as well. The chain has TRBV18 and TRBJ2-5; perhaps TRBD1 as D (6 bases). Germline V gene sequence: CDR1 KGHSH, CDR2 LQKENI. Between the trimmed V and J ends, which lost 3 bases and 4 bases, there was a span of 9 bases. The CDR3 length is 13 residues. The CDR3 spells CASSPSRGETQYF. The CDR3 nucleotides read TGTGCCAGCTCACCGAGCAGGGGAGAGACCCAGTACTTC.

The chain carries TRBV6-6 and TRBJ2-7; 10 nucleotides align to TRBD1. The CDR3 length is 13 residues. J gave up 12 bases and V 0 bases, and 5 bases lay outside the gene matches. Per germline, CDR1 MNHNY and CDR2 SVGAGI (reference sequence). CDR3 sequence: CASSYSETGGLYF. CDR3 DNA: TGTGCCAGCAGTTACTCTGAGACAGGGGGCCTGTACTTC.

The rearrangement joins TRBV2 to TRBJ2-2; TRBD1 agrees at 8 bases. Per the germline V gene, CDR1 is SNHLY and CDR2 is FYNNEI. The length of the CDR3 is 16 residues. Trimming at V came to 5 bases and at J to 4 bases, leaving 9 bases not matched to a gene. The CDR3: CASSRDRLGTTGELFF. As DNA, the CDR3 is TGTGCCAGCAGTCGGGACAGGTTGGGCACCACCGGGGAGCTGTTTTTT.

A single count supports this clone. This chain's CDR3 is CASSELAGGYNEQFF. The CDR3 bases are TGTGCCAGCAGCGAGCTGGCGGGAGGATACAATGAGCAGTTCTTC. V is TRBV9 and J is TRBJ2-1; TRBD2 aligns across 8 bases. The CDR3 spans 15 residues. Germline values: CDR1 SGDLS, CDR2 YYNGEE. J lost 4 bases, V lost 3 bases, and 6 bases had no gene match.

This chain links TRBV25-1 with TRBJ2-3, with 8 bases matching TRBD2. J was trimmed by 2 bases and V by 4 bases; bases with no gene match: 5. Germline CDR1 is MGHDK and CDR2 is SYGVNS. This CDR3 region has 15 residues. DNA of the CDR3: TGTGCCAGCAGTGCGAGCGGGAGAAACACAGATACGCAGTATTTT. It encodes CASSASGRNTDTQYF.

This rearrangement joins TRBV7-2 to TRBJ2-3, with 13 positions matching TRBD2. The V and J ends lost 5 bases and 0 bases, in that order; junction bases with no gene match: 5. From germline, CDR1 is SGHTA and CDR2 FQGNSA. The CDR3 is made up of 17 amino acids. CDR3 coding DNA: TGTGCCAGCAGCATAGGACTAGCGGGAGCTAGCACAGATACGCAGTATTTT. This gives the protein CASSIGLAGASTDTQYF.